The 23 T cell receptor beta chains below all came from one sample that was sequenced in a study of Ad26.COV2.S vaccination and SARS-CoV-2 variants. Regarding treatment: 19 received Ad26.COV2.S at low or high dose, single or two shots; about 5 received placebo; per-sample allocation not given. Day 63 following the first vaccine or placebo injection was when the samples were taken. The protocol was immunoSEQ multiplex PCR, while the TCRdb copy is restricted to in-frame clones and leaves out a portion. Of approximately 420,000 clones in the sample, 85% to 90% were seen once. The sample was peripheral blood, taken in a trial of Ad26.COV2.S vaccine versus placebo. The receptors originated from a person between 18 and 65 years old who received the Ad26.COV2.S COVID-19 vaccine or a placebo.

This clone was observed once. The chain joins TRBV19 to TRBJ1-6, with D tentatively TRBD1 (6 bases). Germline assignment: CDR1 LNHDA and CDR2 SQIVND (reference sequence). This CDR3 has 14 residues. Trimming left V 4 bases short and J 5 bases short, with 9 bases between. CDR3 in DNA: TGTGCCAGTAGTACCCGGACAGATAATTCACCCCTCCACTTT. Translating gives CASSTRTDNSPLHF.

This clone was counted once. The chain couples TRBV15 to TRBJ2-3, with 14 bases matching TRBD2. The germline V gene has CDR1 LNHNV and CDR2 YYDKDF (reference sequence). V trimming: 5 bases; J trimming: 1 base; junction bases outside the gene matches: 17. The CDR3 sequence is 21 residues long. As DNA, the CDR3 is TGTGCCACCAGCCCCTACGGGATGAGACTAGCGGGGGGGCGGCGCACAGATACGCAGTATTTT. Protein product: CATSPYGMRLAGGRRTDTQYF.

This sequence joins TRBV14 and TRBJ2-7, with D hard to call. The CDR3 contains 16 residues. The germline gives CDR1 SGHDN, CDR2 FVKESK. The V end lost 0 bases, the J end lost 1 base, and 13 bases lay between the germline ends. CDR3 DNA: TGTGCCAGCAGCCAAGATCTTGGGAAGGTATCCTACGAGCAGTACTTC. Amino acid sequence: CASSQDLGKVSYEQYF.

The V and J genes are TRBV12-3 or TRBV12-4 and TRBJ2-1; D is unresolved. The CDR3 has 13 amino acids. V was cut by 5 bases and J by 5 bases, with 10 bases left in between. CDR3 in DNA: TGTGCCAGCAGTAGGGCCCGCCACAATGAGCAGTTCTTC. Translating gives CASSRARHNEQFF.

The chain uses TRBV28 and TRBJ1-5; D call uncertain. Per germline, CDR1 MDHEN and CDR2 SYDVKM. The CDR3 totals 14 residues. Trimming left V 3 bases short and J 6 bases short, with 12 bases between. This CDR3 reads CASSFSRASQPQHF. As DNA, the CDR3 is TGTGCCAGCAGTTTTTCGAGGGCTTCTCAGCCCCAGCATTTT.

The rearrangement uses TRBV19 and TRBJ2-5; possibly TRBD2 for D (5 bases). CDR3 length: 14 residues. V lost 4 bases to trimming and J lost 2 bases, with 11 bases between them. Germline V lookup: CDR1 LNHDA, CDR2 SQIVND (reference sequence). CDR3 in DNA: TGTGCCAGTAGTACCTCGGGATTTCAAGAGACCCAGTACTTC. Its translation is CASSTSGFQETQYF.

J is TRBJ1-2 and V is TRBV18; no reliable D call. Per germline, CDR1 KGHSH and CDR2 LQKENI. The V gene lost 0 bases and the J gene lost 6 bases, with 8 bases spanning the gap. The CDR3 covers 13 residues. CDR3 loop: CASSPPLRDGYTF. CDR3 bases: TGTGCCAGCTCACCACCGCTAAGGGATGGCTACACCTTC.

This clone was found a few times. This chain connects TRBV5-6 to TRBJ1-2, with 7 bases aligning to TRBD1. CDR1 is SGHDT and CDR2 is YYEEEE in the germline V gene. Unmatched junction bases numbered 11, after V lost 3 bases and J lost 6 bases. The CDR3 consists of 15 residues. In DNA form, the CDR3 reads TGTGCCAGCAGCTCGGGCCCAGGGGGAATCGATGGCTACACCTTC. This encodes CASSSGPGGIDGYTF.

The chain is built from TRBV19 and TRBJ1-6; D uncertain. This CDR3 spans 15 amino acids. Trimming shortened V by 4 bases and J by 0 bases, and 7 bases separated the two germline ends. Germline CDR1 reads LNHDA; CDR2 reads SQIVND (reference sequence). The CDR3 spells CASSRRSSYNSPLHF. The CDR3 bases are TGTGCCAGTAGTAGGAGGAGCTCCTATAATTCACCCCTCCACTTT.

The chain carries TRBV6-5 and TRBJ2-7; tentatively, D is TRBD1 or TRBD2 (6 bases each). Germline CDR1 is MNHEY and CDR2 is SVGAGI. The V and J ends lost 6 bases and 0 bases respectively, with 9 bases between them. The CDR3 has 13 amino acids. DNA for the CDR3: TGTGCCAGCAGCGGGGGCCCCTCCTACGAGCAGTACTTC. It codes for CASSGGPSYEQYF.

V is TRBV2 and J is TRBJ2-6; D is uncertain. This CDR3 contains 15 residues. CDR1 is SNHLY, CDR2 FYNNEI, per germline. Trimming took 3 bases from V and 4 from J, leaving 10 bases between them. The CDR3 sequence is CASSDYGTGANVLTF. CDR3 sequence (DNA): TGTGCCAGCAGTGATTACGGTACCGGGGCCAACGTCCTGACTTTC.

This rearrangement joins TRBV10-3 to TRBJ2-1; D is possibly TRBD2 (6 bases). Germline CDR1 reads ENHRY; CDR2 reads SYGVKD. The V gene lost 6 bases and the J gene lost 4 bases, with 10 bases spanning the gap. The CDR3 has 13 amino acids. The chain's CDR3 is CAISSEGYNEQFF. The CDR3 DNA reads as TGTGCCATCAGCTCGGAGGGGTACAATGAGCAGTTCTTC.

This chain uses TRBV19 with TRBJ2-1; tentatively, D is TRBD2 (5 bases). The germline gives CDR1 LNHDA, CDR2 SQIVND (reference sequence). Trimming took 6 bases from V and 0 from J, leaving 12 bases between them. CDR3 length: 15 amino acids. CDR3: CASRPERSSYNEQFF. DNA of the CDR3: TGTGCCAGTAGACCTGAGCGGAGCTCCTACAATGAGCAGTTCTTC.

The chain employs TRBV7-9 and TRBJ2-7; 7 bases are a match to TRBD1. The V segment lost 5 bases and the J segment 0 bases; nucleotides outside the gene matches: 10. The CDR3 runs to 16 residues. Germline loops: CDR1 SEHNR, CDR2 FQNEAQ (reference sequence). In DNA, the CDR3 is TGTGCCAGCAGCCGCTCCGGACAGGAATACTCCTACGAGCAGTACTTC. This encodes CASSRSGQEYSYEQYF.

The gene calls are TRBV19 and TRBJ1-5; perhaps TRBD1 as D (5 bases). From germline, CDR1 is LNHDA and CDR2 SQIVND (reference sequence). This CDR3 has 14 amino acids. V dropped 6 bases and J dropped 6 bases, with 15 bases sitting between them. The CDR3 coding sequence is TGTGCCAGTAGACCTGGGACTGGGGTTCAGCCCCAGCATTTT. Protein sequence: CASRPGTGVQPQHF.

The rearrangement links TRBV7-3 to TRBJ2-1, with TRBD1 matching over 11 bases. The CDR3 extends over 15 amino acids. After removal of 3 bases from V and 6 bases from J, the junction contained 4 bases not matched to a gene. Germline V gene lookup returns CDR1 SGHTA and CDR2 FQGTGA. The CDR3 protein is CASSFPGQGANEQFF. As DNA, the CDR3 is TGTGCCAGCAGCTTCCCCGGACAGGGGGCCAATGAGCAGTTCTTC.

The gene calls are TRBV24-1 and TRBJ1-5; the D is unclear. Germline assignment: CDR1 KGHDR and CDR2 SFDVKD. This CDR3 has 14 residues. The V end was cut by 4 bases, the J end by 0 bases, with 6 bases between. For the CDR3, the DNA is TGTGCCACCAGTGACGTATATAGCAATCAGCCCCAGCATTTT. Translation gives CATSDVYSNQPQHF.

This clone has a single count. V usage is TRBV28 and J usage is TRBJ2-5, with 8 bases aligning to TRBD2. The CDR3 has 11 amino acids. After removal of 8 bases from V and 8 bases from J, the junction contained 4 bases not matched to a gene. The germline gives CDR1 MDHEN, CDR2 SYDVKM. Written as DNA, the CDR3 is TGTGCCAGCGCACGGGGGGGAACCCAGTACTTC. As protein: CASARGGTQYF.

The V gene is TRBV7-2, the J gene TRBJ1-3; D ambiguous. The CDR3 covers 14 residues. Germline values: CDR1 SGHTA, CDR2 FQGNSA. Trimming removed 4 bases from V and 2 bases from J, with 9 bases in between. Here the CDR3 DNA reads TGTGCCAGCAGCTCCAGTCTGCCTGGAAACACCATATATTTT. Translated, it gives CASSSSLPGNTIYF.

V usage is TRBV9 and J usage is TRBJ2-3, with 9 bases matching TRBD2. Germline V CDR1 and CDR2: SGDLS, YYNGEE. The length of the CDR3 is 16 residues. V lost 3 bases to trimming and J lost 1 base; unmatched junction nucleotides: 6. The CDR3 here is CASSAQSGGRTDTQYF. The CDR3 bases are TGTGCCAGCAGCGCCCAAAGCGGGGGGCGCACAGATACGCAGTATTTT.

The CDR3 nucleotides read TGTGCCAGCAGTCATGGCGTCGGGAGTGAGCAGTTCTTC. Encoded protein: CASSHGVGSEQFF. The chain carries TRBV12-3 or TRBV12-4 and TRBJ2-1, with D possibly being TRBD2 (6 bases). V gave up 5 bases and J gave up 9 bases, with 14 bases separating them. This CDR3 region has 13 residues.

The chain is built from TRBV5-5 and TRBJ1-3, with 7 positions matching TRBD1. V was clipped by 2 bases and J by 0 bases; unmatched bases: 2. Germline lookup yields CDR1 SGHKS and CDR2 YYEKEE (reference sequence). This CDR3 has 15 residues. DNA of the CDR3: TGTGCCAGCAGCTTTGAGGGGGCCTCTGGAAACACCATATATTTT. It codes for CASSFEGASGNTIYF.

In its sample, this clone ranks as medium-sized. The rearrangement links TRBV28 to TRBJ1-4; D may be TRBD1 (5 bases). Trimming took 10 bases from V and 14 from J, leaving 17 bases between them. This CDR3 is 11 amino acids long. CDR1 and CDR2 (germline): MDHEN, SYDVKM. DNA for the CDR3: TGTGCCACCTCGGTGGGGACCCACCTGTTTTTT. This gives the protein CATSVGTHLFF.